This T cell receptor (beta chain) was obtained from a study of graft-versus-host responses after intestinal transplantation. Looking at the study overall: Grafts were multivisceral, liver-intestinal, or isolated intestinal. Anti-thymocyte globulin was used for induction in all recipients, who then took tacrolimus and steroids for approximately 3 years.

General study points: Some patients had graft-donor T cell macrochimerism. In their allografts, the ratios of graft-versus-host to host-versus-graft T cell clones were high.

Concerning this clone: Its antigen is unidentified.

Per germline, CDR1 LGHNA and CDR2 YSLEER. This CDR3 has 15 amino acids. The V segment lost 6 bases and the J segment 0 bases; nucleotides outside the gene matches: 7. This table comes from immunoSEQ multiplex PCR, and its TCRdb copy is limited to in-frame clones, with some not included. The top ten hold roughly 2% of the sample, which has 100,000 or so clones, under 95% seen once. This chain joins TRBV4-3 and TRBJ2-7, with TRBD2 matching 8 bases. The sequencing here drew on unstimulated CD8+ T cells sorted from spleen or lymph node cells, taken before intestinal transplant. The origin of this receptor is a human donor who received an intestinal transplant. The CDR3 spells CASSYERGTSYEQYF. The CDR3, as DNA: TGCGCCAGCAGTTATGAGCGGGGGACCTCCTACGAGCAGTACTTC.